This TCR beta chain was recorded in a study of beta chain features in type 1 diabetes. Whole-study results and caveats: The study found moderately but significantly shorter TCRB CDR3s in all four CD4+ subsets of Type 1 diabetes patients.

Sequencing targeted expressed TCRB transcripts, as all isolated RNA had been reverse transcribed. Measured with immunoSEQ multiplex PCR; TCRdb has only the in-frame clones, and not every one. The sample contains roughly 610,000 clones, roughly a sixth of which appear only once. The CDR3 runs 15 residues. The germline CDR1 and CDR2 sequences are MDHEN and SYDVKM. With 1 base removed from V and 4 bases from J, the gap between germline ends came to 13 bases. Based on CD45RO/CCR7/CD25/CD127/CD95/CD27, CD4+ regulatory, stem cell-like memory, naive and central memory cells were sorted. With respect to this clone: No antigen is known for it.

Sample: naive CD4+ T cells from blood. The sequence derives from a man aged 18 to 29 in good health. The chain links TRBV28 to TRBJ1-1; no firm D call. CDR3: CASSLFPRAGTEAFF. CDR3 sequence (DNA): TGTGCCAGCAGTTTATTTCCCCGTGCAGGCACTGAAGCTTTCTTT.